This note documents a single T cell receptor (beta chain) sequence. This record belongs to a study of blood T cell repertoires in COVID-19. Study-wide background: COVID-19 samples, acute and convalescent, were from the United States, Italy and Spain. In each case, the material was cDNA or gDNA derived from T cells, B-cell-depleted T cells, or PBMCs.

Authors' data handling: Quantification of nucleated cells was approximated via reference gene primer amplification. Profiled with immunoSEQ multiplex PCR; TCRdb holds only in-frame clones, not every one. V and J calls and clone size come straight from that table; D and trimming were deduced from the DNA. The repertoire consists of some 230,000 clones, with 70% to 90% occurring once and the leading ten covering around 2.9%. Germline-derived CDR1 and CDR2 are LNHNV and YYDKDF (reference sequence). The CDR3 sequence is 15 residues long. Trimming removed 5 bases at V and 7 bases at J, with 17 bases between.

The specimen was peripheral blood. The rearrangement links TRBV15 to TRBJ1-4, with D perhaps matching TRBD1 (6 bases). The source is a man over 45 who had recovered from COVID-19. In nucleotides, the CDR3 is TGTGCCACCAGCCTTAGCGGGACATTTGGTGAAAAACTGTTTTTT. Encoded protein: CATSLSGTFGEKLFF.